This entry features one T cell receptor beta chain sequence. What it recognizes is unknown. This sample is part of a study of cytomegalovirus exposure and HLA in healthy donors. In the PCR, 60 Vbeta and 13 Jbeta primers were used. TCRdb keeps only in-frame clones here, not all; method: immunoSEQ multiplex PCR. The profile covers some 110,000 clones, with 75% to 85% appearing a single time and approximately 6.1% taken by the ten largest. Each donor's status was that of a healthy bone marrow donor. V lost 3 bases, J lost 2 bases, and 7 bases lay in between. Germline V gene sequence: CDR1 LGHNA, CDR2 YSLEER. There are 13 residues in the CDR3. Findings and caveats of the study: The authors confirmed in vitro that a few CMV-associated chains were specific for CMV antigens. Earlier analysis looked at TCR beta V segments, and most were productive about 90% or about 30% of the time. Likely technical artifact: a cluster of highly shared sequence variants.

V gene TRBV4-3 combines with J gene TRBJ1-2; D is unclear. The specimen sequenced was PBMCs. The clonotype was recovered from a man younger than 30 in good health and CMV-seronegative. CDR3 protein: CASSQARNYGYTF. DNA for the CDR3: TGCGCCAGCAGCCAGGCTAGGAACTATGGCTACACCTTC.